This T cell receptor beta chain is drawn from a study of T cell responses to AZD1222 COVID-19 vaccine. Study results and caveats: Nearly half of spike-specific TCRs reportedly go after variant regions that carry no mutations. Possibly, clonal diversity was underestimated; donors were largely white British and included more females. There were vaccine-associated CD4 TCRs across spike, dominant at 160-218 and 743-854.

V lost 1 base, J lost 7 bases, and 15 bases lay in between. Germline assignment: CDR1 SGHRS and CDR2 YFSETQ. This CDR3 contains 15 residues. Regarding this clone: No antigen is known for it.

Profiled with immunoSEQ multiplex PCR; TCRdb holds only in-frame clones, not every one. The sample records 100,000 to 150,000 clones, 90% being singletons. The sample here was peripheral blood, taken on day 0 of AZD1222 vaccination. The V gene is TRBV5-1, the J gene TRBJ2-1; the D call may be TRBD1 or TRBD2 (5 bases each). The clonotype originates from an adult in good health. The CDR3 sequence is CASSLTRGPGNEQFF. The CDR3 DNA follows: TGCGCCAGCAGCTTGACTAGGGGTCCGGGGAATGAGCAGTTCTTC.